The source of this T cell receptor beta chain is a study of cytomegalovirus exposure and HLA in healthy donors (dated 2017 in TCRdb). With respect to the entire study: An earlier analysis of several hundred of the donors reported 250 to 350 Gb of sequence data and 117 million unique TCR beta sequences obtained from some 170 million T cells. Because of strong linkage in the cohort, a few DR-DQ haplotypes were treated as single units for association and clustering. All discovery cohort repertoires had been generated using a single sequencing platform. The genetic ancestry cluster associated with self-reported Caucasian donors included roughly four fifths of the roughly 400 genotyped donors. The aim of the study was to test whether cataloging public T cell receptors could identify signatures of past pathogen exposure. Along with the approximately 650-subject first cohort, a separate validation cohort of over 90 different subjects was used. A later genetic analysis used genome-wide SNP genotypes for 398 of the 666 donors, treating that subset as a discovery cohort. An earlier analysis of fewer than 700 of the donors applied high-throughput TCR beta sequencing to assess whether each TCR beta V gene segment acted as functional or pseudogenic. Among 300 to 500 genotyped donors of the cohort, an average of around 250,000 unique TCR beta nucleotide sequences was sequenced per donor, of which about 19% were non-productive. An early release covering roughly 640 HLA-typed donors comprised about 310 gigabases of sequencing data and around 80 million unique TCR sequences. Using immunosequencing, the study profiled T cell repertoires from 500 to 800 subjects and related those repertoires to cytomegalovirus serostatus. In a later analysis, previously published TCR beta repertoires from about 640 donors were re-analyzed and high-resolution HLA genotyping was added so that TCR occurrence patterns could be studied. HLA typing covered class I and class II loci at four-digit resolution. Donor age, sex, ethnicity and CMV serostatus were collected together with the repertoire data. To predict cytomegalovirus infection status, the study brought together high-throughput TCR immunosequencing, statistical association of individual TCRs with disease status, and machine learning. Rather than drawing on any new phenotypic data, the later analysis identified candidate immune exposures from TCR beta sequences and the way those sequences occurred across donors. The number of typed donors differed by locus: about 620-640 for A, B, C, DRB1 and DQB1; some 500 for DQA1; over 600 for DPA1; and around 490 for DPB1. Summary of the overall study and its limitations: In the study, 150 to 200 TCR beta chains were listed as associated with cytomegalovirus. For the cohort, immune exposure information was limited to CMV serostatus. Because some donors lacked HLA typing at each locus, the association tests relied only on the typed subset. The classifier was reported to diagnose cytomegalovirus status with high specificity and sensitivity in both the original cohort and the validation cohort. This cohort had only TCR beta chains sequenced, and the lack of alpha or paired-chain data limited which features could be detected. Compared with equally common non-associated chains, HLA-associated TCR beta chains in a later analysis were more clonally expanded and had lower generation probabilities. While some public TCRs were present in many individuals, most TCR sequences turned up only very rarely across donors. Linkage disequilibrium might explain the correlated functional status among segregating V segments, but an unknown experimental factor could not be excluded. A later genetic analysis reported fewer N-insertions in productive TCRs among donors in an Asian-associated ancestry cluster than the roughly 690-donor mean. Most CMV-associated TCR beta chains appeared to be HLA-restricted in a later analysis, and the HLA associations seemed to be driven largely by CMV exposure. According to a later analysis, TCR association rates differed among HLA loci, with DRB1 alleles showing the most associated TCRs and HLA-C alleles showing the fewest. Some IMGT-functional V segments, including TRBV6-2 and TRBV6-3, could not be distinguished by the 87-base-pair reads and were therefore excluded. An association between a missense DCLRE1C variant and V-gene and J-gene trimming of TCR beta chains was found in a later genetic analysis and replicated in an independent cohort. The authors suggested that the approach could potentially be extended to other disease states and immunological phenotypes. In vitro tests confirmed that three of the cytomegalovirus-associated TCR beta chains recognize cytomegalovirus antigens. When HLA alleles, especially DR and DQ, strongly co-occurred, attributing TCR associations to individual alleles was difficult. An earlier analysis of some 560 of the donors showed that most TCR beta V segments appeared in productive rearrangements either about 87% or about 30% of the time, which broadly matched IMGT annotations. In a later analysis, around 15,000 TCR beta sequences were associated with specific HLA alleles at a false discovery rate of 0.05. According to a later analysis, parvovirus B19, influenza, CMV and Epstein-Barr virus appeared linked to several top co-occurrence clusters. Because counts were too low, more than 15 rarely observed V segments, including chromosome 9 orphons, were excluded from the earlier analysis of 587 of the donors. A further reported finding was that TCR beta sequences accurately predicted the HLA-A and HLA-B alleles for most subjects in the first cohort. The sequencing pipeline was judged likely to have produced a cluster of highly shared sequence variants as a technical artifact. Presence/absence analyses assumed roughly uniform sequencing depth across donors, an assumption that may not hold.

Library preparation was by the immunoSEQ multiplex PCR assay. A mixture of 60 forward primers for TCR Vbeta segments and 13 reverse primers for TCR Jbeta segments was used in the multiplex PCR. Amplification of the CDR3 region of rearranged TCR beta genes was performed with a multiplex PCR assay on genomic DNA. The Illumina HiSeq System was used to sequence the amplified TCR beta libraries as 87-base-pair reads. As for the original processing: In a later analysis, about 80 million unique TCR beta chains were counted across the 666 repertoires, and about 10 million of these chains were shared by at least two donors. Raw reads were error-corrected and collapsed into unique sequences by a nearest-neighbor algorithm in which closely related sequences were merged to remove PCR and sequencing errors. Alignment of CDR3 sequences to IMGT reference sequences was used to assign V, D and J gene segments. For a sequence to be retained, a match of at least six nucleotides was required to both a V gene segment and a J gene segment. A rearrangement counted as productive if the CDR3 had no stop codons and remained in frame with V and J, and every other rearrangement counted as non-productive. CDR3 was defined by IMGT convention, running from the second conserved V-encoded cysteine to the conserved J-encoded phenylalanine. The earlier analysis of about 530 of the donors excluded any sequence lacking an unambiguous match to a single V gene segment. An earlier analysis of several hundred of the donors classified V segments as functional when productive rearrangements were above 56.7% and as segregating when the standard deviation between donors was above 5%. To diagnose cytomegalovirus status from the catalog of TCR beta chain sequences, a statistical classification framework was built. In a later analysis, V and J genes were assigned by comparing TCR nucleotide sequences against IMGT/GENE-DB human TR gene sequences. In a later analysis, CDR3 sequences and most-parsimonious VDJ recombination scenarios were assigned using the TCRdist pipeline. In a later analysis, each TCR beta chain was defined by its CDR3 amino acid sequence together with its V-gene family, and reads without a unique V-gene family were excluded. In a later analysis, 450 to 600 highly shared, low-generation-probability nucleotide sequences were removed to address suspected cross-contamination and a sequencing artifact. For each public chain, a later analysis derived a clonal expansion index from normalized ranks of inferred template counts within each repertoire. In a later analysis, generation probabilities were computed with a VDJ recombination model fitted to out-of-frame rearrangements, and the resulting probabilities were checked against IGoR. Hypergeometric tests were used in a later analysis to score TCR-TCR, TCR-HLA and TCR-CMV co-occurrence, with a repertoire-size bias correction applied to the TCR pairs. False discovery rates were estimated in a later analysis by permuting HLA or CMV assignments 20 times. In a later analysis, co-occurring TCRs were grouped using DBSCAN, and TCRdist sequence similarity was added for clustering within HLA-allele-positive subsets. Co-occurrence clustering excluded repertoires with fewer than 30,000 or more than 120,000 public chains, plus five with anomalous nucleotide sharing. TCRdb limited this immuneACCESS table to in-frame rearrangements with V and J called. A share of clones is missing; checked studies link under half to unresolved V genes, and the rest is unexplained. For V, J and clone size, that table is used; D and trimming come from the DNA. The sample table shows approximately 170,000 clones, and just over 75% are seen once. The ten largest make up roughly 1% of the sample.

On this clone itself: No antigen is known for it. Base qualities are not provided; no much larger clone lies one nucleotide away.

The cohort comprised hundreds of healthy bone marrow donors. At the time of sampling, all cohort members were nominally healthy, though unrecorded immune exposures were likely present. The donor was CMV seronegative and belonged to the group of around 350 seronegative cohort members. Each donor provided a peripheral blood sample, and peripheral blood mononuclear cells were used for TCR beta sequencing. The Qiagen DNeasy Blood Extraction Kit was used to extract genomic DNA from the blood cell samples. V loses 0 bases, J loses 0 bases, and the germline ends lie 11 bases apart. CDR1 KGHSH and CDR2 LQKENI are derived from the germline V gene. Reading from cysteine to phenylalanine, the CDR3 counts 16 amino acids. The sequence is cut down to CDR3 DNA, 48 bases in frame from base 1.

The V and J segments used are TRBV18 and TRBJ2-5; the D segment could be TRBD2, given 7 matching bases. The sequencing sample was made of PBMCs. This clonotype was sampled from a woman aged 40 to 50 in good health and CMV-seronegative. The CDR3 amino acid sequence is: CASSPPGGGYQETQYF. The nucleotide sequence reads as follows: TGTGCCAGCTCACCACCGGGAGGGGGGTACCAAGAGACCCAGTACTTC.